One sample yielded the 5 T cell receptor beta chains listed below, sequenced in a study of cytomegalovirus exposure and HLA in healthy donors (dated 2017 in TCRdb). The library was generated by the immunoSEQ multiplex PCR assay. Not all clones reach the TCRdb copy of this immuneACCESS table, which keeps in-frame sequences only. Checked studies attribute under half of the gap to unresolved V genes and leave the rest unexplained. For this sample there are around 50,000 clones; about 94% appear just once. In total, the top ten clones hold less than 9.5% of the sample. Sequencing was performed on PBMCs. The receptors here all came from a young woman in good health and CMV-seropositive.

The rearrangement links TRBV30 to TRBJ2-1; TRBD2 matches at 11 bases. The CDR3 is made up of 18 amino acids. Germline V gene data show CDR1 as GTSNPN and CDR2 as SVGIG (reference sequence). The V gene end was trimmed by 0 bases and the J gene end by 1 base; junction bases not matched to a gene: 8. CDR3 residues: CAWSVGLAGGGSYNEQFF. The CDR3 bases are TGTGCCTGGAGTGTAGGGCTAGCGGGAGGTGGGTCCTACAATGAGCAGTTCTTC. The full variable domain, completed using reference TRBV30 and TRBJ2-1, is SQTIHQWPATLVQPVGSPLSLECTVEGTSNPNLYWYRQAAGRGLQLLFYSVGIGQISSEVPQNLSASRPQDRQFILSSKKLLLSDSGFYLCAWSVGLAGGGSYNEQFFGPGTRLTVL.

V is TRBV30 and J is TRBJ2-3; D possibly corresponds to TRBD2 (5 bases). V lost 3 bases and J lost 0, with 10 bases in between. The CDR3 runs 14 residues. CDR1 is GTSNPN, CDR2 SVGIG, per germline (reference sequence). CDR3 nucleotides: TGTGCCTGGAGGAGGGCCCTTAGCACAGATACGCAGTATTTT. Protein sequence: CAWRRALSTDTQYF.

The rearrangement uses TRBV27 and TRBJ1-2; 10 bases line up with TRBD1. This CDR3 has 13 residues. The V gene's germline CDR1 is MNHEY and CDR2 SMNVEV (reference sequence). Trimming at V came to 5 bases and at J to 6 bases, leaving 3 bases not matched to a gene. CDR3 protein: CASSPGTGDGYTF. CDR3 DNA sequence: TGTGCCAGCAGTCCAGGGACAGGGGATGGCTACACCTTC.

In its sample, this clone was seen once. The chain employs TRBV5-1 and TRBJ2-5; D is perhaps TRBD2 (6 bases). The germline gives CDR1 SGHRS, CDR2 YFSETQ. V lost 4 bases, J lost 2 bases, and 9 bases lay in between. The CDR3 sequence is 13 residues long. CDR3: CASSVAGQETQYF. CDR3 DNA: TGCGCCAGCAGCGTGGCGGGGCAAGAGACCCAGTACTTC. The full variable domain, with the rest looked up from reference TRBV5-1 and TRBJ2-5, is KAGVTQTPRYLIKTRGQQVTLSCSPISGHRSVSWYQQTPGQGLQFLFEYFSETQRNKGNFPGRFSGRQFSNSRSEMNVSTLELGDSALYLCASSVAGQETQYFGPGTRLLVL.

The chain couples TRBV11-3 to TRBJ2-5; weak D call: TRBD2 (6 bases). V was trimmed by 3 bases and J by 2 bases, leaving 16 bases between them. This CDR3 spans 16 amino acids. Germline lookup yields CDR1 SGHNT and CDR2 YENEEA. CDR3 coding DNA: TGTGCCAGCAGCTTTGGCTTGTCGGGAGCGCAAGAGACCCAGTACTTC. Its protein is CASSFGLSGAQETQYF.